The T cell receptor (beta chain) under discussion was sequenced for a study of response to subunit inactivated influenza vaccine. Overall study results and limits: Few additional T cells are recruited per seasonal influenza vaccination, authors suggested.

For this clonotype: Its antigen is undetermined.

Germline CDR1 reads SEHNR; CDR2 reads FQNEAQ (reference sequence). Deletions cut 6 bases from V and 2 bases from J, with 12 bases between. CDR3 length: 14 residues. One entry per CDR3 protein results from TCRdb running MiXCR on the RT-PCR reads. The sample holds roughly 570,000 distinct CDR3 sequences, under 15% seen once. Here the sequenced sample was PBMCs from blood, taken 35 to 45 days after vaccination. The chain recombines TRBV7-9 with TRBJ2-3, with D perhaps given as TRBD1 or TRBD2 (5 bases each). The origin of this receptor is a man aged 50 or older who received an inactivated influenza vaccine. CDR3 in DNA: TGTGCCAGCAGGCATCAGGGAGTCACAGATACGCAGTATTTT. Amino acids: CASRHQGVTDTQYF. The full variable domain, rest sourced from reference TRBV7-9 and TRBJ2-3, is DTGVSQNPRHKITKRGQNVTFRCDPISEHNRLYWYRQTLGQGPEFLTYFQNEAQLEKSRLLSDRFSAERPKGSFSTLEIQRTEQGDSAMYLCASRHQGVTDTQYFGPGTRLTVL.